This entry features one T cell receptor beta chain sequence. V was trimmed by 4 bases and J by 4 bases, leaving 13 bases between them. This CDR3 is 14 amino acids long. CDR1 is MNHEY, CDR2 SMNVEV, per germline (reference sequence). This specimen belongs to a study of shared clonotypes between healthy human individuals. Sequenced by immunoSEQ multiplex PCR; TCRdb stores in-frame clones only, minus some. Of approximately 720,000 clones in the sample, 92% were seen once. Terminally differentiated effector memory CD45RA+ cells were left out of the naive CD8 fraction, which was CD45RO-negative and positively selected for CCR7.

The J gene is TRBJ1-2, the V gene TRBV27; no definite D call. The TCR sequence derives from a man aged 30 to 39 in good health. Sequenced: naive CD8+ T cells sorted from blood. The CDR3 is CASSSNPTPYGYTF. The CDR3 coding sequence is TGTGCCAGCAGTTCCAACCCAACCCCCTATGGCTACACCTTC.